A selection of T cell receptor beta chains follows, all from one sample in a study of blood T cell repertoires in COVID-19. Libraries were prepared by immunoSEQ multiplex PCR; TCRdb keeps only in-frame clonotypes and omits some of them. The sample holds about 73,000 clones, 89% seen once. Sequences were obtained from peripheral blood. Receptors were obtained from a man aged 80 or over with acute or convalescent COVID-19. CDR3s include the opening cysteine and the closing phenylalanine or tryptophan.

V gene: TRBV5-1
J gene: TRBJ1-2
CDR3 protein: CASSWGTANYGYTF

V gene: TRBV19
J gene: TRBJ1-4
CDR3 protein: CASSISADHRGLFF

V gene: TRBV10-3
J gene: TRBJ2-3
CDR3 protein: CAISELMSGSGDTQYF

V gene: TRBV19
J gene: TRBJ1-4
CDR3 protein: CASSMSKSRNEKLFF

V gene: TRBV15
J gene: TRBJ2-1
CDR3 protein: CATRGLASYNEQFF

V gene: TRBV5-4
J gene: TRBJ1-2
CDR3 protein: CASSLAAIANYGYTF

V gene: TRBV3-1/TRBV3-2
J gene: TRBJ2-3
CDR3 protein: CASTPQAGTTQYF

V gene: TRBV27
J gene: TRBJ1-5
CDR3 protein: CASSKQGSNQPQHF

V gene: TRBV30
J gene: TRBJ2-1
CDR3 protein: CAWGRTSGNNEQFF

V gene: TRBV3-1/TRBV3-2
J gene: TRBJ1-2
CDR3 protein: CASSQEGQPNYGYTF

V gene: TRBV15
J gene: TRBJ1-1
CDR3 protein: CATSRGGATNTEAFF

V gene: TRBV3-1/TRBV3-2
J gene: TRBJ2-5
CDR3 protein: CASSQDSRASGGETQYF

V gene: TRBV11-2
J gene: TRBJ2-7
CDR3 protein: CASSKITGQAYEQYF

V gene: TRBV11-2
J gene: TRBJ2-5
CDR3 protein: CASSKRGAGGPETQYF

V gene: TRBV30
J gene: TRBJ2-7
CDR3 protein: CAWSELGGDGYEQYF

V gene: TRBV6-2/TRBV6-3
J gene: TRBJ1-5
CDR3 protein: CASSQRVGLEKAQPQHF

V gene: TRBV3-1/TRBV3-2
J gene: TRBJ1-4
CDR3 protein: CASSLGTGSNEKLFF

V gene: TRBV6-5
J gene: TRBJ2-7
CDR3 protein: CASSSDTYEQYF

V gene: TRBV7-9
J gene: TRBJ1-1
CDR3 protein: CASSLGGAGTEAFF

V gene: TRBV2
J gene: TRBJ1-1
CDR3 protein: CASRRGATEAFF

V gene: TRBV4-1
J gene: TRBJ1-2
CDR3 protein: CASSPGTGGRYGYTF

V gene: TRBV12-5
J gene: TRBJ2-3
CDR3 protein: CASGPTASTDTQYF

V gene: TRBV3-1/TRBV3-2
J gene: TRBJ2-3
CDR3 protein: CASSRRGGDTQYF

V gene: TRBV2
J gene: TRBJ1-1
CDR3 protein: CASSEALWRTEAFF

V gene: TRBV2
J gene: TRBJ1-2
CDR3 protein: CASSGGTGFYGYTF

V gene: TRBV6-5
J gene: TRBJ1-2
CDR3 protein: CASSGDRGTYGYTF

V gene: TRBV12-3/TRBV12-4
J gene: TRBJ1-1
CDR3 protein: CASSSTPNTEAFF

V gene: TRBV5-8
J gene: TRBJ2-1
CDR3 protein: CASSAGTGTYNEQFF

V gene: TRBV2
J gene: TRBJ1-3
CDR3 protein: CASGGGHPASGNTIYF

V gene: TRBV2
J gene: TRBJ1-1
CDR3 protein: CASIYSWTGGNTEAFF

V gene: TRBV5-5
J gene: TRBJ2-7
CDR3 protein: CASSAGQVTEQYF

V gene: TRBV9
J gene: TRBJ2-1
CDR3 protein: CASSSSGTSHNEQFF

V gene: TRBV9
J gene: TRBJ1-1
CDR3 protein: CASSPRDRGTFTEAFF

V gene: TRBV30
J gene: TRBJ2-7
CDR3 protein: CALGRSYEQYF

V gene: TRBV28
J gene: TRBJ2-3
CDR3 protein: CASSLFSDTQYF

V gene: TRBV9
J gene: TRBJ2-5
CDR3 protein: CASSARTGQETQYF

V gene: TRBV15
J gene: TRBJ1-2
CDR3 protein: CATSPGTGVYTGYTF

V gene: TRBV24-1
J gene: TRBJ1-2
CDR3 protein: CATSDFTTNYGYTF

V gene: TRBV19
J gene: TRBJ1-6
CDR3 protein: CASSETGDNSPLHF

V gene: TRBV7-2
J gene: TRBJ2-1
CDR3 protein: CASSPQGAGEQFF

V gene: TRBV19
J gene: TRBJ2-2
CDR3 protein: CASSIQLGGTGELFF

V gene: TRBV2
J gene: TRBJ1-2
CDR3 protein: CARDMTSNRNYGYTF

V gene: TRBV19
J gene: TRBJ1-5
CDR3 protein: CASTPDRLYSNQPQHF

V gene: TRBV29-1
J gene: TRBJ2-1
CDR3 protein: CSALGSRWVNEQFF

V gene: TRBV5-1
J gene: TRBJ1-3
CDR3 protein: CASSSLPDRDGNTIYF

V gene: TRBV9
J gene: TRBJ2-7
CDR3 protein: CASSAGTGGLGYEQYF

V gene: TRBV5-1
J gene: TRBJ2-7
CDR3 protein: CASSPGDRGYEQYF

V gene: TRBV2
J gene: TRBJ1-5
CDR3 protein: CASSDRLSNQPQHF

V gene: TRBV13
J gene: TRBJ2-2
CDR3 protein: CASTLRPGGPPGELFF

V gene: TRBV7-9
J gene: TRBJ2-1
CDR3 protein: CASSARGIAYNEQFF

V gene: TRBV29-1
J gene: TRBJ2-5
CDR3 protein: CSVGGASIKETQYF

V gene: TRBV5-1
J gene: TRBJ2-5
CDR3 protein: CASSLESGRAEETQYF

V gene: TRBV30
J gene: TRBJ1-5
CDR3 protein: CAWSEGQSQPQHF

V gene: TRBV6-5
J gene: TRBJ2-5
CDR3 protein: CASSYSPGPVETQYF

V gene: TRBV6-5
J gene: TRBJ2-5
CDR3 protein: CASSTPTGGAETQYF

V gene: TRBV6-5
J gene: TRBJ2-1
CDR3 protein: CASNSGGVQFF